This T cell receptor (beta chain) appears in the sequencing data of a study of T cell responses to AZD1222 COVID-19 vaccine. Overall study results and limits: Of the AZD1222 recipients, only 5 to 7 were seropositive at baseline. A mostly white British donor set with more females was recruited, and clonal diversity was possibly underestimated. Spike regions recognized by vaccine-associated CD4 TCRs spanned the protein, led by 160-218 and 743-854. Targeting of unmutated variant regions was reportedly seen in nearly half of spike-specific TCRs.

The repertoire was sequenced with immunoSEQ multiplex PCR; TCRdb's copy has only in-frame clones and lacks some. The sample includes 150,000 to 170,000 clones, roughly nine tenths of them seen just once. Germline V gene sequence: CDR1 SGHVS, CDR2 FQNEAQ. V gave up 4 bases and J gave up 5 bases; unmatched junction bases: 7. CDR3 length: 16 amino acids. On this clone: Its antigen is as yet unknown.

The sequence derives from an adult in good health. The V and J genes are TRBV7-8 and TRBJ2-2; 10 nucleotides match TRBD2. The sequences come from peripheral blood, collected on day 0 of MenACWY control vaccination. For the CDR3, the DNA is TGTGCCAGCAGCTCCAGTGTAGCGGGGGGTACCGGGGAGCTGTTTTTT. The encoded protein is CASSSSVAGGTGELFF.